The rows below give T cell receptor beta chains drawn from one sample of a study of T-cell reconstitution after alpha-beta-depleted transplantation in children. TCRdb independently ran MiXCR on the PCR reads; one entry per CDR3 protein. The sample lists 250,000 to 350,000 distinct CDR3 sequences; over 8% were seen once. This material consisted of PBMCs from the stem cell graft donor, taken from the stem cell graft. Receptor source: a human donor who donated a stem cell graft to a child with SCID. Each CDR3 is given with its conserved first and last residue. A D gene is named only where the DNA matches it firmly. Size values are once, few and many counts, or a class for expanded clones, and some rows have none.

>TRBV20-1|many|13|TRBJ1-1|TRBD1
TGCAGTGCTAGAAGGGACAGGTGGACTGAAGCTTTCTTT
CSARRDRWTEAFF
>TRBV12-3/TRBV12-4|NA|14|TRBJ2-5|TRBD1
TGTGCCAGCAGTCAAGGACAGGGACCGGGGTCCCAGTACTTC
CASSQGQGPGSQYF
>TRBV2|many|15|TRBJ2-7|TRBD1
TGTGCCAGCAGCCCCCGGGACAGTAACCCCTACGAGCAGTACTTC
CASSPRDSNPYEQYF
>TRBV6-5|NA|12|TRBJ1-6|NA
TGTGCCAGCAGCTCCATCGGCTCCCTGCCCCACTTT
CASSSIGSLPHF
>TRBV12-3/TRBV12-4|NA|17|TRBJ1-1|TRBD1
TGTGCCAGCAGTTATCATCACCCGACAGGGGTGATTGGTGAAGCTTTCTTT
CASSYHHPTGVIGEAFF
>TRBV10-3|many|12|TRBJ2-7|NA
TGTGCCATCAGTGAGTTGATTTGGGAGCAGTACTTC
CAISELIWEQYF
>TRBV7-9|few|16|TRBJ2-1|NA
TGTGCCAGCACCACCCGAAAGGAGGCAGTAGGCAATGAGCAGTTCTTC
CASTTRKEAVGNEQFF
>TRBV7-9|NA|13|TRBJ2-7|TRBD1
TGTGCCAGCAGCTTGGACAGGATGTACGAGCAGTACTTC
CASSLDRMYEQYF
>TRBV7-9|NA|17|TRBJ2-1|NA
TGTGCCAGCAGCTTACCTAGAACGGGGTCCTCCTACAATGAGCAGTTCTTC
CASSLPRTGSSYNEQFF
>TRBV6-8|NA|14|TRBJ2-2|NA
NA
CASEDWGAPGSCFF
>TRBV12-3/TRBV12-4|many|12|TRBJ1-1|NA
TGTGCCAGCAGCCCGGTTGGTTCTGAAGCTTTCTTT
CASSPVGSEAFF
>TRBV3-1|NA|20|TRBJ2-7|TRBD2
TGTGCCAGCAGCCAAGAAGGAAGTCTAGCGGGGGCCTCCCCTTCGCGGGAGCAGTACTTC
CASSQEGSLAGASPSREQYF
>TRBV11-2|few|15|TRBJ1-3|NA
TGTGCCAGCAGCTCGGGAATCTCCTCTGGAAACACCATATATTTT
CASSSGISSGNTIYF
>TRBV4-1|many|15|TRBJ2-3|NA
TGCGCCAGCAGCCCGTGGCGCATAAGCACAGATACGCAGTATTTT
CASSPWRISTDTQYF
>TRBV12-3/TRBV12-4|NA|13|TRBJ2-3|NA
TGTGCCAGCAGTTTAGGGGGCCGAGATACGCAGTATTTT
CASSLGGRDTQYF
>TRBV29-1|many|15|TRBJ2-3|NA
TGCAGCGTTGAAGGAGGGGGGGCCGCGACAGATACGCAGTATTTT
CSVEGGGAATDTQYF